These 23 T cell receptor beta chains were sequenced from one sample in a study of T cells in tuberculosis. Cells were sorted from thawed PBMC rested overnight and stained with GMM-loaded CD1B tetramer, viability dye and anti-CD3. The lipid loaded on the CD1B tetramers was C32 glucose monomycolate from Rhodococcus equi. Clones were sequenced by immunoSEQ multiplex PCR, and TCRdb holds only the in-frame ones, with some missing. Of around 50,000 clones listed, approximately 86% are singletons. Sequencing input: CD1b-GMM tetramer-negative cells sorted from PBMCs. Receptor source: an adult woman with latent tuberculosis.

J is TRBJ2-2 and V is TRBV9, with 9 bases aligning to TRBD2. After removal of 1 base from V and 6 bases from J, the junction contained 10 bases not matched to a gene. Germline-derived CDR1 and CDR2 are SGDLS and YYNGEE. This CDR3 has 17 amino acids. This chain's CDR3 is CASSVSREGRSAGELFF. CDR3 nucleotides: TGTGCCAGCAGCGTATCGCGGGAGGGCCGGAGCGCCGGGGAGCTGTTTTTT.

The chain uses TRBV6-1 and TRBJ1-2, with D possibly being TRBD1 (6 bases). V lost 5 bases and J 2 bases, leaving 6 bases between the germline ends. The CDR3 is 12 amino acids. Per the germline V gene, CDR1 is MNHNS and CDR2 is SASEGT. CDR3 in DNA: TGTGCCAGCAGTCAGGGGAACTATGGCTACACCTTC. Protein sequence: CASSQGNYGYTF.

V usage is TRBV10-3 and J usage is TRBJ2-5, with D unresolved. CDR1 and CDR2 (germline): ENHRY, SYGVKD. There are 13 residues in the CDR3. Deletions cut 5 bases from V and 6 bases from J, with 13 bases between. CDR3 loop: CAISPDISQTQYF. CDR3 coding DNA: TGTGCCATCAGTCCCGACATCTCTCAGACCCAGTACTTC.

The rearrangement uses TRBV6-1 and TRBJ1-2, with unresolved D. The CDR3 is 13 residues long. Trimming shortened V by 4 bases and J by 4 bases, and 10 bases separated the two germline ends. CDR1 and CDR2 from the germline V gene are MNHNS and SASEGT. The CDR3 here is CASSGGVGYGYTF. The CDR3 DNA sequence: TGTGCCAGCAGTGGAGGAGTTGGCTATGGCTACACCTTC.

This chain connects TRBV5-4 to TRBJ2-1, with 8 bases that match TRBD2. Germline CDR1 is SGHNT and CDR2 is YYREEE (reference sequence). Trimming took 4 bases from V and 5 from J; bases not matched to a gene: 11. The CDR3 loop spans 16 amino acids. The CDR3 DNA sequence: TGTGCCAGCAGCATACCCGGGACTAGAAAAAACAATGAGCAGTTCTTC. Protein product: CASSIPGTRKNNEQFF.

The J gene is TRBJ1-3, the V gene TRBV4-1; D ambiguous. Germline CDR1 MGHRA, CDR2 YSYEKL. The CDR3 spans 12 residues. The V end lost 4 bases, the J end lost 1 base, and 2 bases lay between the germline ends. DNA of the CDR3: TGCGCCAGCAGCCCGTCTGGAAACACCATATATTTT. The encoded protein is CASSPSGNTIYF.

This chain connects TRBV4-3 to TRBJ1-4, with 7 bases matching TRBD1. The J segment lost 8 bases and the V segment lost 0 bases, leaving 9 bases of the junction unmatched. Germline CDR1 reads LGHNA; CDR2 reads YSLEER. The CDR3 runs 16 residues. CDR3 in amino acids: CASSQETGFIGEKLFF. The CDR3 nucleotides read TGCGCCAGCAGCCAAGAGACAGGGTTCATAGGCGAAAAACTGTTTTTT.

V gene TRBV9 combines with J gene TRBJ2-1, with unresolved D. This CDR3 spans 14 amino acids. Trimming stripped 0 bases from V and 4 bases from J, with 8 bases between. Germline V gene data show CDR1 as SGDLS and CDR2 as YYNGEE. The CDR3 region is CASSVGVAYNEQFF. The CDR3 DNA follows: TGTGCCAGCAGCGTAGGAGTAGCTTACAATGAGCAGTTCTTC.

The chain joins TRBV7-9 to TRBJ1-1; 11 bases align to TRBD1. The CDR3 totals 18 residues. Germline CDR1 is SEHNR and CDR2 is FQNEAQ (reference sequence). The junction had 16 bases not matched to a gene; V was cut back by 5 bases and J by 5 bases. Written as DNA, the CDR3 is TGTGCCAGCAGCCCGTACGGGGGGACAGGGGGTCGTTTGACTGAAGCTTTCTTT. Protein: CASSPYGGTGGRLTEAFF.

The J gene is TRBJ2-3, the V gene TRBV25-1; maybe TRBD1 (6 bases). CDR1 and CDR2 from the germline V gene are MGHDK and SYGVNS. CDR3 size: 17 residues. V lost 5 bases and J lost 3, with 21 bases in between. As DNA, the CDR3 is TGTGCCAGCAGTCCGGGACAAGTCCCCCAAAGAACAGATACGCAGTATTTT. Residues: CASSPGQVPQRTDTQYF.

CDR3 residues: CASSEPQGTNTEAFF. CDR3 nucleotide sequence: TGTGCCAGCAGTGAACCACAGGGGACGAACACTGAAGCTTTCTTT. The chain has TRBV6-1 and TRBJ1-1, with 7 bases matching TRBD1. This CDR3 has 15 amino acids. The ends lost 2 bases at V and 1 base at J; junction bases unmatched: 4. CDR1 and CDR2 (germline): MNHNS, SASEGT.

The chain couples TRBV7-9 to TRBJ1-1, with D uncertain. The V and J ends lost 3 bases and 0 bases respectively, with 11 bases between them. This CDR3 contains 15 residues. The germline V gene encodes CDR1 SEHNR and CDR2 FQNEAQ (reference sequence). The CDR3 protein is CASSLLPSLNTEAFF. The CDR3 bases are TGTGCCAGCAGCTTGCTACCCTCCTTGAACACTGAAGCTTTCTTT.

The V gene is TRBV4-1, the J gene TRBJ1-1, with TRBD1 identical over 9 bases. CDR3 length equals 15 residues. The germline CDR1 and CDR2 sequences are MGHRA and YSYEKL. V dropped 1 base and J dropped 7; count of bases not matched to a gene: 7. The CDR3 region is CASSQAIQGAGEAFF. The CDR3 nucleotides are TGCGCCAGCAGCCAAGCAATACAGGGGGCTGGTGAAGCTTTCTTT.

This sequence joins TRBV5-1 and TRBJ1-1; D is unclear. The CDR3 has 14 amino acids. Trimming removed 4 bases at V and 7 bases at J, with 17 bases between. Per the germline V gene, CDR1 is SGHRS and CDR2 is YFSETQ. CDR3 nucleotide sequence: TGCGCCAGCAGCCCTCTCAAAGAGGGCAGTGAAGCTTTCTTT. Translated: CASSPLKEGSEAFF. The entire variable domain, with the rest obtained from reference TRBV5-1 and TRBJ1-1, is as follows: KAGVTQTPRYLIKTRGQQVTLSCSPISGHRSVSWYQQTPGQGLQFLFEYFSETQRNKGNFPGRFSGRQFSNSRSEMNVSTLELGDSALYLCASSPLKEGSEAFFGQGTRLTVV.

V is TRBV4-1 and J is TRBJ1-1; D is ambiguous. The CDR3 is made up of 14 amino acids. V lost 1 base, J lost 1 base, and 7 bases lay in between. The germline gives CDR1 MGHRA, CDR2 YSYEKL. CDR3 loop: CASSQVYRNTEAFF. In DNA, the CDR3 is TGCGCCAGCAGCCAAGTTTACAGGAACACTGAAGCTTTCTTT.

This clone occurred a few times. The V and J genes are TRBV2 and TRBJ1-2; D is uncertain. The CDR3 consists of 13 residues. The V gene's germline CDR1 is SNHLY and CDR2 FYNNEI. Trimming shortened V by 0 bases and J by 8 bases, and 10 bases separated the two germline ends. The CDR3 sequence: CASSEARRAGYTF. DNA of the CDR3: TGTGCCAGCAGTGAAGCGCGGAGGGCCGGCTACACCTTC.

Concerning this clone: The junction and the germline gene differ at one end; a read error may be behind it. This chain's CDR3 is CASSFALAPRETQYF. DNA for the CDR3: TGTGCTAGCAGCTTTGCCCTAGCCCCCCGCGAGACCCAGTACTTC. The V call is TRBV7-7, the J call TRBJ2-5; D is perhaps TRBD2 (5 bases). There are 15 residues in the CDR3. Per germline, CDR1 SSHAT and CDR2 FNYEAQ (reference sequence).

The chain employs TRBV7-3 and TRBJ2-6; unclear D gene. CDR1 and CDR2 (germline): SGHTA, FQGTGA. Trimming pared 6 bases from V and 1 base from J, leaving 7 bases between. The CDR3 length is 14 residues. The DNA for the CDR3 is TGTGCCAGCAGACCAGATTCTGGGGCCAACGTCCTGACTTTC. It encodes CASRPDSGANVLTF.

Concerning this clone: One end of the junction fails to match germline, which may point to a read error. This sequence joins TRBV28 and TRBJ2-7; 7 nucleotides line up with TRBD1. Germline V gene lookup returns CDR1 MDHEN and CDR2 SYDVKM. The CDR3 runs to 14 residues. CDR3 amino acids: CASSVWDRSYEQYF. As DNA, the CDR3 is TGTGCCAGCAGTGTATGGGACAGATCCTACGAGCAGTACTTC.

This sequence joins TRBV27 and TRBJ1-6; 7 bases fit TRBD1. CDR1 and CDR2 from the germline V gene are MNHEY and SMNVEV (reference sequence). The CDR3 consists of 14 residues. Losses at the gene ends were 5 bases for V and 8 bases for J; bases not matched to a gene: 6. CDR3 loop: CASSDRVGHSPLHF. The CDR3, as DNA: TGTGCCAGCAGTGACAGGGTGGGGCATTCACCCCTCCACTTT.

The CDR3: CASSNLQGGYEQYF. The CDR3, as DNA: TGTGCCAGCAGCAACCTTCAAGGGGGCTACGAGCAGTACTTC. The genes are TRBV6-5 and TRBJ2-7; D is possibly TRBD1 (6 bases). This CDR3 spans 14 amino acids. From germline, CDR1 is MNHEY and CDR2 SVGAGI. Trimming left V 6 bases short and J 3 bases short, with 15 bases between.

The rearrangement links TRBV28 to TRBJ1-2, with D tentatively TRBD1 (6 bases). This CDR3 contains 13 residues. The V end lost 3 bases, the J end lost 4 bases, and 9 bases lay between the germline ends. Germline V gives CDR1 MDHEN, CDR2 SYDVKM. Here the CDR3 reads CASSLGQGYGYTF. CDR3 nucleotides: TGTGCCAGCAGTTTGGGACAAGGCTATGGCTACACCTTC.

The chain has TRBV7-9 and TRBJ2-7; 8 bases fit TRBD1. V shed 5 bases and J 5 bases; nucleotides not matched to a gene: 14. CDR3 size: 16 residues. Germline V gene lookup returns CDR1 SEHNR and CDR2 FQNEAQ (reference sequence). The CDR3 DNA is TGTGCCAGCAGCGAAAGAAGGACAGGGTTAGGGGACGAGCAGTACTTC. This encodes CASSERRTGLGDEQYF.